The rows below give T cell receptor beta chains drawn from one sample of a study of T cell repertoires in aging, cancer and after chemotherapy. TCRdb passed the multiplex PCR reads through MiXCR, listing each CDR3 protein once. The table has under 5,000 distinct CDR3 sequences, around 27% seen once. The sample taken for sequencing was blood. These TCRs come from a human donor in good health. Both conserved end residues are part of each CDR3. A D gene is named only where the DNA matches it firmly. For some rows the clone size is stated as once, few or many, or as a class when expanded; others skip it.

>TRBV7-2|TRBJ2-5|NA|NA
TGTGCCAGCAGCGCCGTTACTCAAGAGACCCAGTACTTC
CASSAVTQETQYF
>TRBV7-2|TRBJ1-5|NA|NA
TGTGCCAGCAGCTTTGAACGGAATCAGCCCCAGCATTTT
CASSFERNQPQHF
>TRBV19|TRBJ1-1|few|NA
TGTGCCAGCACACCTTCGGGGGACACTGAAGCTTTCTTT
CASTPSGDTEAFF
>TRBV20-1|TRBJ1-6|NA|NA
TGCAGTGTTCGTAGGTGGGGGGAAGATAATTCACCCCTCCACTTT
CSVRRWGEDNSPLHF
>TRBV6-5|TRBJ1-3|few|NA
TGTGCCAGCAGTTCCAGAGCCGCCGGGGCTGGAAACACCATATATTTT
CASSSRAAGAGNTIYF
>TRBV6-5|TRBJ1-1|few|NA
TGTGCCAGCAGTTACGGGGAGGGAGGGGTGAACACTGAAGCTTTCTTT
CASSYGEGGVNTEAFF
>TRBV6-6|TRBJ1-6|medium-sized|TRBD1
TGTGCCAGCAGTTACTCCTACGGACAGGGGAGTAATTCACCCCTCCACTTT
CASSYSYGQGSNSPLHF
>TRBV6-4|TRBJ1-1|NA|NA
TGTGCCAGCAGTTTAAACAGGGACACTGAAGCTTTCTTT
CASSLNRDTEAFF
>TRBV9|TRBJ2-3|NA|TRBD2
TGTGCCAGCAGCGCCGACTCACTAGCGGGAGCGGCAGATACGCAGTATTTT
CASSADSLAGAADTQYF
>TRBV6-6|TRBJ2-1|medium-sized|NA
TGTGCCAGCAGCTGGGGGGGGCCTGAGCAGTTCTTC
CASSWGGPEQFF
>TRBV5-5|TRBJ2-5|few|TRBD2
TGCGCCAGCAGCTTGAGGACTAGCGGGAGCCAAGAGACCCAGTACTTC
CASSLRTSGSQETQYF
>TRBV27|TRBJ1-6|medium-sized|NA
TGTGCCAGCAGGGGGTTTAACGATTCACCCCTCCACTTT
CASRGFNDSPLHF
>TRBV19|TRBJ2-7|NA|TRBD2
TGTGCCAGTAGTACCACTAGCGGGAGCTACGAGCAGTACTTC
CASSTTSGSYEQYF
>TRBV27|TRBJ2-1|medium-sized|TRBD2
TGTGCCAGCAGTCCGGGACTAGCGGGAGGGCCTGAGCAGTTCTTC
CASSPGLAGGPEQFF
>TRBV7-9|TRBJ2-5|NA|TRBD2
TGTGCCAGCAGCCCCCGGGGGGGGGCCGAGGAGACCCAGTACTTC
CASSPRGGAEETQYF
>TRBV6-5|TRBJ1-4|NA|TRBD1
TGTGCCAGCAGCCAGGGGGGAAATGGAAAACTGTTTTTT
CASSQGGNGKLFF
>TRBV6-2/TRBV6-3|TRBJ2-3|NA|NA
TGTGCCAGCAGTTACGGGGCGGTACTCACAGATACGCAGTATTTT
CASSYGAVLTDTQYF
>TRBV7-3|TRBJ2-3|once|TRBD2
TGTGCCAGCAGCTTGATAGCGGGAGGGCCGAATACGCAGTATTTT
CASSLIAGGPNTQYF
>TRBV27|TRBJ1-5|few|NA
TGTGCCAGCAGACAACACGGAGGCCTCAATCAGCCCCAGCATTTT
CASRQHGGLNQPQHF
>TRBV9|TRBJ2-1|NA|NA
TGTGCCAGCAGCGTAGACCCCCGCGGATCGGATGAGCAGTTCTTC
CASSVDPRGSDEQFF
>TRBV5-4|TRBJ1-5|NA|NA
TGTGCCAGCAGCTTGGGGTGGGGCACGGATCAGCCCCAGCATTTT
CASSLGWGTDQPQHF
>TRBV29-1|TRBJ2-7|large|TRBD1
TGCAGCGTTGCGGAGGACAGGGGCTACGAGCAGTACTTC
CSVAEDRGYEQYF
>TRBV30|TRBJ1-4|medium-sized|NA
TGTGCCTGGAAGGCAACTAATGAAAAACTGTTTTTT
CAWKATNEKLFF
>TRBV5-6|TRBJ2-2|medium-sized|NA
TGTGCCAGCAGCTCCTGGACCAGCTATGGCGGGGAGCTGTTTTTT
CASSSWTSYGGELFF
>TRBV5-3|TRBJ1-2|NA|TRBD1
TGTGCCAGAAGCCCCCGGGACAGGGTTGATGGCTACACCTTC
CARSPRDRVDGYTF
>TRBV6-1|TRBJ2-1|few|TRBD2
TGTGCCAGCAGTACTAGCGAGGAAGGTCATGAGCAGTTCTTC
CASSTSEEGHEQFF
>TRBV6-2/TRBV6-3|TRBJ1-5|NA|TRBD1
TGTGCCAGTAGGACAGGCTATCAGCCCCAGCATTTT
CASRTGYQPQHF
>TRBV14|TRBJ2-6|few|NA
TGTGCCAGCAGCCCCCTGAGACTGCCCTCTGGGGCCAACGTCCTGACTTTC
CASSPLRLPSGANVLTF
>TRBV7-6|TRBJ2-5|NA|TRBD1
TGTGCCAGCAGCTCCGGGACAGGGTATTCGCAAGAGACCCAGTACTTC
CASSSGTGYSQETQYF